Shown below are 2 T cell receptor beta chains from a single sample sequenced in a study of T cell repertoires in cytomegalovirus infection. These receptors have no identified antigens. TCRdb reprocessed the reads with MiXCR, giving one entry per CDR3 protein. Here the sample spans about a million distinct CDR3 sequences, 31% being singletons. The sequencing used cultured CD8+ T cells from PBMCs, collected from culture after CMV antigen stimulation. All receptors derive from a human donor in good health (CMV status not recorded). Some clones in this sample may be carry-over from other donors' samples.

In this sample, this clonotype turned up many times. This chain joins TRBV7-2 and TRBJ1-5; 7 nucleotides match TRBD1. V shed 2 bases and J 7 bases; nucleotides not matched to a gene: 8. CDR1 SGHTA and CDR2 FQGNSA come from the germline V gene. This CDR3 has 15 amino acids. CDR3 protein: CASSLLVTGLQPQHF. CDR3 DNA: TGTGCCAGCAGCTTATTAGTGACAGGGCTCCAGCCCCAGCATTTT.

The CDR3 region is CASSYSDRDTEAFF. For the CDR3, the DNA is TGTGCCAGCAGTTACTCGGACAGGGATACTGAAGCTTTCTTT. This chain joins TRBV6-2 or TRBV6-3 and TRBJ1-1, with TRBD1 matching 8 bases. Trimming cost V 0 bases and J 5 bases; bases outside gene matches: 2. The CDR3 has 14 amino acids. CDR1 is MNHEY and CDR2 is SVGEGT in the germline V gene.